The 27 T cell receptor beta chains presented below share a single source sample, sequenced in a study of blood T cell repertoires in COVID-19. The repertoire was sequenced with immunoSEQ multiplex PCR; TCRdb's copy has only in-frame clones and lacks some. The table lists around 120,000 clones, approximately 84% of them singletons, with 7.5% in the top ten. Specimen: peripheral blood. The receptor source for this set is a man aged 65-85 years with active or convalescent COVID-19.

V is TRBV2 and J is TRBJ1-6; no definite D call. CDR3 length: 15 amino acids. Trimming shortened V by 2 bases and J by 9 bases, and 14 bases separated the two germline ends. Germline loops: CDR1 SNHLY, CDR2 FYNNEI. CDR3 sequence (DNA): TGTGCCAGCAGTGAACTCTGGGCTCGAAGTTCACCCCTCCACTTT. Residues: CASSELWARSSPLHF.

The chain is built from TRBV9 and TRBJ2-7, with no clear D. This CDR3 is 13 amino acids long. From germline, CDR1 is SGDLS and CDR2 YYNGEE. Trimming left V 3 bases short and J 3 bases short, with 10 bases between. The CDR3 loop reads CASSAIPGYEQYF. CDR3 bases: TGTGCCAGCAGCGCCATCCCCGGCTACGAGCAGTACTTC.

This chain uses TRBV7-2 with TRBJ1-1; no clear D. Trimming left V 6 bases short and J 8 bases short, with 16 bases between. Germline V CDR1 and CDR2: SGHTA, FQGNSA. CDR3 length: 13 residues. DNA of the CDR3: TGTGCCAGCAGTCCGTATCCGAGACTAGAAGCTTTCTTT. Translation gives CASSPYPRLEAFF.

The gene calls are TRBV12-3 or TRBV12-4 and TRBJ2-3; D uncertain. This CDR3 is 13 amino acids long. Between the trimmed V and J ends, which lost 2 bases and 5 bases, there was a span of 8 bases. CDR3 protein: CASSLPALDTQYF. The CDR3 DNA follows: TGTGCCAGCAGTTTACCAGCGCTAGATACGCAGTATTTT.

The chain links TRBV4-3 to TRBJ1-2; TRBD1 might be the D (5 bases). V lost 3 bases and J lost 3, with 11 bases in between. Germline V gene sequence: CDR1 LGHNA, CDR2 YSLEER. The CDR3 runs to 14 residues. The CDR3 reads CASSQDQTDYGYTF. In nucleotides, the CDR3 is TGCGCCAGCAGCCAGGACCAGACAGACTATGGCTACACCTTC.

The gene calls are TRBV5-6 and TRBJ2-7; 12 bases are shared with TRBD1. V shed 4 bases and J 7 bases; nucleotides not matched to a gene: 9. The length of the CDR3 is 15 residues. Germline V lookup: CDR1 SGHDT, CDR2 YYEEEE. CDR3 bases: TGTGCCAGCAGCGAGACGGGACAGGGGGCGCGAGAGCAGTACTTC. Amino acid sequence: CASSETGQGAREQYF.

The CDR3 protein is CSASVADTQYF. The CDR3 DNA is TGCAGTGCTAGTGTAGCAGATACGCAGTATTTT. The V and J genes are TRBV20-1 and TRBJ2-3; no definite D call. Germline assignment: CDR1 DFQATT and CDR2 SNEGSKA (reference sequence). CDR3 size: 11 residues. V was shortened by 3 bases and J by 4 bases, with 5 bases between the two germline ends.

The chain carries TRBV7-2 and TRBJ2-5; the match to TRBD2 covers 9 bases. CDR3 length equals 15 residues. The germline V gene has CDR1 SGHTA and CDR2 FQGNSA. J gave up 5 bases and V 7 bases, and 11 bases lay outside the gene matches. The CDR3 sequence: CASTKAGGPWETQYF. Written as DNA, the CDR3 is TGTGCCAGCACCAAGGCGGGGGGGCCATGGGAGACCCAGTACTTC.

The chain couples TRBV9 to TRBJ2-1; maybe TRBD1 (5 bases). The CDR3 consists of 15 residues. V was cut by 5 bases and J by 4 bases, with 16 bases left in between. CDR1 is SGDLS, CDR2 YYNGEE, per germline. This CDR3 reads CASSIGQGGYNEQFF. Here the CDR3 DNA reads TGTGCCAGCAGTATAGGGCAGGGTGGGTACAATGAGCAGTTCTTC. The variable domain in full, completed from reference TRBV9 and TRBJ2-1, reads DSGVTQTPKHLITATGQRVTLRCSPRSGDLSVYWYQQSLDQGLQFLIQYYNGEERAKGNILERFSAQQFPDLHSELNLSSLELGDSALYFCASSIGQGGYNEQFFGPGTRLTVL.

The table lists this clone with a count of one. Additional DNA sequences in this sample encode the identical CDR3. CDR3 sequence: CASSLSGQGNSPLHF. In DNA, the CDR3 is TGCGCCAGCTCTTTATCGGGACAGGGAAATTCACCCCTCCACTTT. The chain is built from TRBV5-1 and TRBJ1-6; the match to TRBD1 covers 9 bases. Trimming took 7 bases from V and 7 from J; bases not matched to a gene: 9. This CDR3 has 15 amino acids. CDR1 is SGHRS, CDR2 YFSETQ, per germline.

J is TRBJ1-2 and V is TRBV21-1; the tabulated D call, TRBD1, remains unverified against the DNA. TRBV21-1 represents a pseudogene. This CDR3 comprises 15 residues. This CDR3 is CASSKEERGSYGYTF. CDR3 bases: TGTGCCAGCAGCAAAGAGGAAAGGGGATCCTATGGCTACACCTTC.

This clone was recorded a few times. V and J are TRBV9 and TRBJ1-1; TRBD1 agrees at 12 bases. The V gene's germline CDR1 is SGDLS and CDR2 YYNGEE. This CDR3 contains 18 residues. The trim removed 3 bases at V and 1 base at J, leaving 10 bases unmatched. The DNA of the CDR3 is TGTGCCAGCAGCGCCAGAGCGGGACAGGGGGCGTCGAACACTGAAGCTTTCTTT. Translated: CASSARAGQGASNTEAFF.

Here the CDR3 reads CASAVEAVNEQFF. DNA for the CDR3: TGTGCCAGTGCCGTAGAAGCGGTCAATGAGCAGTTCTTC. The chain couples TRBV19 to TRBJ2-1, with TRBD2 as a possible D gene (5 bases). CDR1 LNHDA and CDR2 SQIVND come from the germline V gene (reference sequence). V was trimmed by 8 bases and J by 6 bases, leaving 14 bases between them. The CDR3 is 13 amino acids. Looking up the rest from reference TRBV19 and TRBJ2-1 gives the full variable domain: DGGITQSPKYLFRKEGQNVTLSCEQNLNHDAMYWYRQDPGQGLRLIYYSQIVNDFQKGDIAEGYSVSREKKESFPLTVTSAQKNPTAFYLCASAVEAVNEQFFGPGTRLTVL.

In DNA form, the CDR3 reads TGTGCCTGGAGTTCAAAGGGACTAGCGGGGGAAGAGACCCAGTACTTC. It specifies CAWSSKGLAGEETQYF. This chain links TRBV30 with TRBJ2-5; 14 bases line up with TRBD2. The trim removed 2 bases at V and 3 bases at J, leaving 5 bases unmatched. Germline values: CDR1 GTSNPN, CDR2 SVGIG (reference sequence). The CDR3 extends over 16 amino acids.

The chain combines TRBV19 with TRBJ1-6; D is unclear. Trimming shortened V by 7 bases and J by 3 bases, and 19 bases separated the two germline ends. Looked up from germline, CDR1 is LNHDA and CDR2 is SQIVND (reference sequence). This CDR3 spans 17 amino acids. CDR3 nucleotides: TGTGCCAGTACCCCTCGCAGGACGACTAACTATAATTCACCCCTCCACTTT. Amino acid sequence: CASTPRRTTNYNSPLHF.

The rearrangement joins TRBV3-1 (or the pseudogene TRBV3-2) to TRBJ2-1; TRBD2 matches at 8 bases. The CDR3 loop spans 18 amino acids. The V and J ends lost 4 bases and 7 bases, in that order; junction bases with no gene match: 18. CDR1 LGHDT and CDR2 YNNKEL come from the germline V gene (reference sequence). This chain's CDR3 is CASSPPGSGRIILNEQFF. CDR3 DNA: TGTGCCAGCAGCCCGCCGGGGAGCGGGAGAATCATATTGAATGAGCAGTTCTTC.

The chain employs TRBV5-1 and TRBJ2-7; TRBD2 agrees at 14 bases. V lost 4 bases, J lost 3 bases, and 6 bases stayed unmatched. This CDR3 has 16 residues. The germline V gene has CDR1 SGHRS and CDR2 YFSETQ. This CDR3 reads CASSPQTSGRVYEQYF. The CDR3, as DNA: TGCGCCAGCAGCCCGCAGACTAGCGGGAGGGTCTACGAGCAGTACTTC.

This clone has only one observation. With a much larger clone just one base away, this may be a read error. The V call is TRBV6-1, the J call TRBJ2-5; 9 nucleotides align to TRBD1. Per germline, CDR1 MNHNS and CDR2 SASEGT. Trimming removed 6 bases from V and 4 bases from J; junction bases left unmatched: 6. This CDR3 has 14 residues. The CDR3 protein is CASSPRTGVETQYF. CDR3 DNA sequence: TGTGCCAGCAGCCCACGGACAGGGGTAGAGACCCAGTACTTC.

CDR3 sequence: CASSLEVGGLAGDYNEQFF. Written as DNA, the CDR3 is TGTGCCAGCAGCTTAGAGGTAGGGGGACTAGCGGGAGACTACAATGAGCAGTTCTTC. This sequence joins TRBV11-3 and TRBJ2-1, with TRBD2 identical over 14 bases. This CDR3 has 19 amino acids. Per the germline V gene, CDR1 is SGHNT and CDR2 is YENEEA. V trimming: 0 bases; J trimming: 3 bases; junction bases outside the gene matches: 7.

The V and J genes are TRBV16 and TRBJ1-5, with a tentative D call TRBD1 (5 bases). V was pared by 0 bases and J by 13 bases, with 13 bases between. Germline V gene data show CDR1 as KGHSY and CDR2 as FQNENV. CDR3 length: 13 residues. Here the CDR3 DNA reads TGTGCCAGCAGCCAATCCCGGCAGGGCAATCAGCATTTT. It codes for CASSQSRQGNQHF.

V is TRBV28 and J is TRBJ1-1; D is ambiguous. Trimming removed 4 bases at V and 1 base at J, with 10 bases between. Germline V lookup: CDR1 MDHEN, CDR2 SYDVKM. This CDR3 has 14 residues. The chain's CDR3 is CASSSHPRNTEAFF. CDR3 DNA sequence: TGTGCCAGCAGTTCCCACCCCAGGAACACTGAAGCTTTCTTT.

The V and J genes are TRBV20-1 and TRBJ2-1, with TRBD1 matching over 7 bases. The CDR3 is 14 residues long. J was trimmed by 3 bases and V by 3 bases; bases with no gene match: 5. Germline-derived CDR1 and CDR2 are DFQATT and SNEGSKA (reference sequence). Here the CDR3 DNA reads TGCAGTGCTAGTACAGGGGAACTCTACAATGAGCAGTTCTTC. As protein: CSASTGELYNEQFF.

This clone was counted between two and nine times. The rearrangement links TRBV7-9 to TRBJ1-1; D is uncertain. Germline CDR1 is SEHNR and CDR2 is FQNEAQ (reference sequence). The CDR3 spans 11 residues. V was trimmed by 5 bases and J by 2 bases, leaving 3 bases between them. The CDR3 here is CASSLNTEAFF. For the CDR3, the DNA is TGTGCCAGCAGCCTCAACACTGAAGCTTTCTTT.

J is TRBJ1-4 and V is TRBV7-6, with TRBD1 matching over 9 bases. In germline, CDR1 is SGHVS, CDR2 FNYEAQ. CDR3 size: 16 residues. With 4 bases clipped from V and 1 base from J, the junction kept 4 bases outside the gene matches. DNA for the CDR3: TGTGCCAGCAGCTCCGGGACAGGGCGAACTAATGAAAAACTGTTTTTT. This codes for CASSSGTGRTNEKLFF.

This clone was counted a few times. CDR3 sequence reads: CASSQRDRSSYNSPLHF. The CDR3 DNA follows: TGCGCCAGCAGCCAAAGGGACAGGAGCTCCTATAATTCACCCCTCCACTTT. The V call is TRBV5-1, the J call TRBJ1-6; TRBD1 agrees at 8 bases. The CDR3 covers 17 residues. Germline CDR1 SGHRS, CDR2 YFSETQ. J gave up 0 bases and V 4 bases, and 6 bases lay outside the gene matches.

The V and J genes are TRBV10-3 and TRBJ2-7, with 8 bases fitting TRBD1. Germline CDR1 and CDR2: ENHRY and SYGVKD. With V trimmed by 7 bases and J by 2 bases, 4 bases remained unmatched. The CDR3 spans 13 residues. CDR3 sequence: CAIKTGATYEQYF. The CDR3, as DNA: TGTGCCATCAAGACAGGGGCTACCTACGAGCAGTACTTC.

The V and J genes are TRBV5-1 and TRBJ2-3; a weak D match, TRBD2 (5 bases). Germline V gene lookup returns CDR1 SGHRS and CDR2 YFSETQ. Trimming removed 0 bases at V and 2 bases at J, with 7 bases between. The CDR3 extends over 14 amino acids. CDR3 sequence reads: CASSLAGYTDTQYF. The CDR3 DNA sequence: TGCGCCAGCAGCTTGGCGGGGTACACAGATACGCAGTATTTT.